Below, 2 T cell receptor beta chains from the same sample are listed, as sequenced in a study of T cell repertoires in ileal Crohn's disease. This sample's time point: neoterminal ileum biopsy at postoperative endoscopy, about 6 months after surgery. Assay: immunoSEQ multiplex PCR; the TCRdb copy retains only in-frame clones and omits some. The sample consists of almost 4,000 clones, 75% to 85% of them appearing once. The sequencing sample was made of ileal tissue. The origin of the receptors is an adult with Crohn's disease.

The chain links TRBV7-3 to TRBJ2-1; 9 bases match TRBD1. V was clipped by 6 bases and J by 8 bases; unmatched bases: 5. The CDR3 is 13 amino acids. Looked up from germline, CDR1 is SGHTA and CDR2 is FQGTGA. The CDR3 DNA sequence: TGTGCCAGCAGTCCGACAGGGGGGCATGAGCAGTTCTTC. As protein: CASSPTGGHEQFF.

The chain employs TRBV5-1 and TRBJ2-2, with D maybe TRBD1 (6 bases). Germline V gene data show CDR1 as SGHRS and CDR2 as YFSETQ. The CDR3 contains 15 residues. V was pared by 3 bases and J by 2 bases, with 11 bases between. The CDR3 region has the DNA TGCGCCAGCAGCTCCCAGACAGGCAACACCGGGGAGCTGTTTTTT. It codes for CASSSQTGNTGELFF.